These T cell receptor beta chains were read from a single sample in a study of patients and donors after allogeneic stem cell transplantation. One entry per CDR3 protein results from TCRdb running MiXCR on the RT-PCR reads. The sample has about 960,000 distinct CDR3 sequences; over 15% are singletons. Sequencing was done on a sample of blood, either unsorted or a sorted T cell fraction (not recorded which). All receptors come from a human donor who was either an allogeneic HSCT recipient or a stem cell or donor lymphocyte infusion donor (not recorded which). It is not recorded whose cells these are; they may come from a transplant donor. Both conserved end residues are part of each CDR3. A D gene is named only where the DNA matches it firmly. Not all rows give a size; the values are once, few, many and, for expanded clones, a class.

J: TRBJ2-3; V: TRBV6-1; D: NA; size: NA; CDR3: CASSGLSLADTQYF; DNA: TGTGCCAGCAGCGGACTGTCTCTCGCAGATACGCAGTATTTT
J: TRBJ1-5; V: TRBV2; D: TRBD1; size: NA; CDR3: CASMRDRGYGQPQHF; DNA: TGTGCCAGCATGAGGGACAGGGGATATGGTCAGCCCCAGCATTTT
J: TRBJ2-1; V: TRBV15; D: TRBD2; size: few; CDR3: CATSRGGSGGRTYNEQFF; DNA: TGTGCCACCAGCAGAGGGGGGAGCGGGGGCCGAACCTACAATGAGCAGTTCTTC
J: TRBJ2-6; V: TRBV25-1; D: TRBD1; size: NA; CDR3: CASSDGQGNGANVLTF; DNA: TGTGCCAGCAGTGACGGACAGGGGAATGGGGCCAACGTCCTGACTTTC
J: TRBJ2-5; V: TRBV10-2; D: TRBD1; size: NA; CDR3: CASSATGHQETQYF; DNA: TGCGCCAGCAGTGCGACAGGGCACCAAGAGACCCAGTACTTC
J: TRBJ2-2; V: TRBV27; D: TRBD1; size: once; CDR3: CASSTRQGAPGTGELFF; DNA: TGTGCCAGCAGTACCCGACAGGGGGCGCCGGGCACCGGGGAGCTGTTTTTT
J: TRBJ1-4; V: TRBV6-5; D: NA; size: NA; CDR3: CASSYSPPGPSNEKLFF; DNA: TGTGCCAGCAGTTACTCACCCCCAGGGCCGTCAAATGAAAAACTGTTTTTT
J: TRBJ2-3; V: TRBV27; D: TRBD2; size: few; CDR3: CASSPSLAGTDTQYF; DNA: TGTGCCAGCAGTCCCAGTCTAGCGGGCACAGATACGCAGTATTTT
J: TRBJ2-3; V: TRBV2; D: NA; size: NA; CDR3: CASKQGDHTDTQYF; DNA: TGTGCCAGCAAGCAGGGTGACCACACAGATACGCAGTATTTT
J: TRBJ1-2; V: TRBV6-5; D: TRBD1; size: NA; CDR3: CASSYHGQGARTNYGYTF; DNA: TGTGCCAGCAGTTACCATGGACAGGGGGCGCGAACTAACTATGGCTACACCTTC
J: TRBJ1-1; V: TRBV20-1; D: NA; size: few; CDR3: CSARGMGTQGAFF; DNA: TGCAGTGCTAGAGGAATGGGGACGCAGGGGGCTTTCTTT
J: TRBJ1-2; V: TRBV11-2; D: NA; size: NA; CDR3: CASSFRGDNYGYTF; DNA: TGTGCCAGCAGCTTTAGGGGGGATAACTATGGCTACACCTTC
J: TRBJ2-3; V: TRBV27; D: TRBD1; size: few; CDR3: CASRTGGWADTQYF; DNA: TGTGCCAGCAGGACAGGGGGCTGGGCGGATACGCAGTATTTT
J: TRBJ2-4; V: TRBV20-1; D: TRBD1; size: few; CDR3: CSARRQGKNIQYF; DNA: TGCAGTGCTAGAAGACAGGGTAAAAACATTCAGTACTTC
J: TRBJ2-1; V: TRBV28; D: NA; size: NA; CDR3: CASSLADLGTRNEQFF; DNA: TGTGCCAGCAGTTTGGCGGATCTGGGGACACGCAATGAGCAGTTCTTC
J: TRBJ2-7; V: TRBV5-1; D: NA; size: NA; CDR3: CASSLGATGAYEQYF; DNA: TGCGCCAGCAGTCTCGGGGCAACAGGAGCCTACGAGCAGTACTTC
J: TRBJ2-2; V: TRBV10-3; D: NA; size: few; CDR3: CAISELSGSGELFF; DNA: TGTGCCATCAGTGAGTTGTCAGGGTCCGGGGAGCTGTTTTTT
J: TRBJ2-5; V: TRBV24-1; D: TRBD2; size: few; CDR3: CATSDPKREVIETQYF; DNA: TGTGCCACCAGTGATCCGAAGCGGGAGGTCATTGAGACCCAGTACTTC
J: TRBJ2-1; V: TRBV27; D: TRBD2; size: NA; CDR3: CASRPGLSVHEQFF; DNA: TGTGCCAGCAGGCCGGGACTATCGGTTCATGAGCAGTTCTTC
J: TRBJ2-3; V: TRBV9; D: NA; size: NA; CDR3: CASSVDYGGGPRADTQYF; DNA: TGTGCCAGCAGCGTAGATTACGGCGGAGGGCCACGGGCAGATACGCAGTATTTT
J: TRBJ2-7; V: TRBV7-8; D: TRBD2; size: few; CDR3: CASSLTLAGGTRPYEQYF; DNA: TGTGCCAGCAGCCTAACTTTAGCGGGGGGGACTCGTCCCTACGAGCAGTACTTC
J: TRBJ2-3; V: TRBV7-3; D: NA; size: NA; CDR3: CASSLSRSSSDTQYF; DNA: TGTGCCAGCAGCTTAAGTCGGTCTAGTTCAGATACGCAGTATTTT
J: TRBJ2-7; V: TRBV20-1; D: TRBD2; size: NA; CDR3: CSARSGGGPGEQYF; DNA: TGCAGTGCTAGGAGTGGCGGGGGGCCGGGCGAGCAGTACTTC
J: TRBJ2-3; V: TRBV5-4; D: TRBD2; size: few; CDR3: CASEGGGATDTQYF; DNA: TGTGCCAGCGAAGGCGGGGGGGCTACAGATACGCAGTATTTT
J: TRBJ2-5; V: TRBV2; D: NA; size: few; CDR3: CASSLSQALETQYF; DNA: TGTGCCAGCAGTCTTTCCCAGGCCCTAGAGACCCAGTACTTC
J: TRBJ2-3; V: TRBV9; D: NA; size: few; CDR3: CASSVRRGTDTQYF; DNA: TGTGCCAGCAGCGTCAGGAGGGGCACAGATACGCAGTATTTT
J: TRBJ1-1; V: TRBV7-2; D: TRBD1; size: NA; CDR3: CASSQYRGRLTEAFF; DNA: TGTGCCAGCAGCCAATACAGGGGGCGATTAACTGAAGCTTTCTTT
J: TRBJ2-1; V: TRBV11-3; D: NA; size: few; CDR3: CASSLDGPGEQFF; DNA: TGTGCCAGCAGCTTAGATGGACCGGGAGAGCAGTTCTTC
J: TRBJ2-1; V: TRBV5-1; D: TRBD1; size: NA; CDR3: CADGDRAHNEQFF; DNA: TGCGCAGACGGGGACAGGGCCCACAATGAGCAGTTCTTC
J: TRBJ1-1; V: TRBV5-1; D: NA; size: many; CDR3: CASSLGLMNTEAFF; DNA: TGCGCCAGCAGCCTGGGACTGATGAACACTGAAGCTTTCTTT
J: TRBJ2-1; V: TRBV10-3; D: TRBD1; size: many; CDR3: CAITPSTGQSYNEQFF; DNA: TGTGCCATCACCCCATCGACAGGGCAATCCTACAATGAGCAGTTCTTC
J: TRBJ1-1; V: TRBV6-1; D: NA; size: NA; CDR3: CASRQSQQGGFTEAFF; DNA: TGTGCCAGCAGGCAATCCCAACAGGGTGGGTTCACTGAAGCTTTCTTT
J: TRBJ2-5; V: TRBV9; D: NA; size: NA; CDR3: CASSVVGSQETQYF; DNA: TGTGCCAGCAGCGTAGTAGGGAGCCAAGAGACCCAGTACTTC
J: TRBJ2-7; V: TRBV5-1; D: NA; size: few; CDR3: CASSPRPGLTSSYEQYF; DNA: TGCGCCAGCAGCCCCCGCCCTGGTTTAACGAGCTCCTACGAGCAGTACTTC
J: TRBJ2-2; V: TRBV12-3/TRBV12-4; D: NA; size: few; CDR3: CASAWIPGELFF; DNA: TGTGCCAGCGCGTGGATCCCCGGGGAGCTGTTTTTT
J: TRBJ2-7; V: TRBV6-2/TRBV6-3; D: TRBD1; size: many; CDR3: CASSWTGTYEQYF; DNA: TGTGCCAGCAGTTGGACAGGGACCTACGAGCAGTACTTC
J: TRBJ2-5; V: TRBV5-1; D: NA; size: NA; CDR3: CASSPPGASPTAETQYF; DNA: TGCGCCAGCAGCCCACCCGGGGCCTCTCCTACGGCAGAGACCCAGTACTTC
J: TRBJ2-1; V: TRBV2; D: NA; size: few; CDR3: CASGWGGNEQFF; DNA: TGTGCCTCGGGTTGGGGAGGCAATGAGCAGTTCTTC
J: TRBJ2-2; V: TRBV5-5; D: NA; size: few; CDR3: CASSLVPRETGELFF; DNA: TGTGCCAGCAGCTTGGTCCCCAGGGAAACCGGGGAGCTGTTTTTT
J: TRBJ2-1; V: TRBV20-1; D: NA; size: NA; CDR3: CSARDPRLDVNEQFF; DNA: TGCAGTGCTAGAGATCCCCGACTAGACGTCAATGAGCAGTTCTTC
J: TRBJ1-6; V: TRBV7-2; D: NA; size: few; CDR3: CASSITGWASPLHF; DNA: TGTGCCAGCAGCATAACAGGGTGGGCTTCACCCCTCCACTTT
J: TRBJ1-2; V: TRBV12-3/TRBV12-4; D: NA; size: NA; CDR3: CASSLSGGKYGYTF; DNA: TGTGCCAGCAGTTTAAGCGGGGGAAAGTATGGCTACACCTTC
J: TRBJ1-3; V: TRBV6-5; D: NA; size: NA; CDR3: CASSYGQILTGNTIYF; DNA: TGTGCCAGCAGTTATGGCCAGATCCTTACTGGAAACACCATATATTTT
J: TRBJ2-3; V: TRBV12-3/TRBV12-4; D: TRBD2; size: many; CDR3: CASSLLAGEADTQYF; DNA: TGTGCCAGCAGTTTACTAGCGGGAGAAGCGGATACGCAGTATTTT
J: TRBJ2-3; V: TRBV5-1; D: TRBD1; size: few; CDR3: CASSPWTGVTDTQYF; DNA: TGCGCCAGCAGCCCTTGGACAGGGGTCACAGATACGCAGTATTTT
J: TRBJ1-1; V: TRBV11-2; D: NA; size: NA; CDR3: CASSLVRGSRTEAFF; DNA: TGTGCCAGCAGCTTAGTGAGGGGGTCTCGCACTGAAGCTTTCTTT